This T cell receptor (beta chain) was captured by sequencing in a study of cytomegalovirus exposure and HLA in healthy donors. Across the study: HLA-typed donors were the source of about 85 million unique TCRs, which an early data release held.

About this clone itself: Its antigen is currently unknown.

Primers for the PCR totalled 60 Vbeta and 13 Jbeta. Produced via immunoSEQ multiplex PCR; TCRdb's table is partial and in-frame only. Of 100,000 to 130,000 clones listed, more than 65% are singletons. V lost 1 base to trimming and J lost 3 bases; unmatched junction nucleotides: 5. Germline V lookup: CDR1 SGHTA, CDR2 FQGNSA. The CDR3 has 16 amino acids. Study-level findings and limits: Under in vitro conditions, a few CMV-associated chains were confirmed as specific for CMV antigens.

The sequence derives from a male donor in good health and CMV-seronegative. The material sequenced was PBMCs. The chain has TRBV7-2 and TRBJ2-1, with 8 bases identical to TRBD2. CDR3 loop: CASSLVTSGVYNEQFF. The CDR3 DNA is TGTGCCAGCAGCTTAGTCACTAGCGGAGTCTACAATGAGCAGTTCTTC.